Below, one T cell receptor beta chain is given with its context. Its antigen is as yet unknown. The time point here: week 11, during vaccination. Doses of 300 ug of mutant IDH1 20-mer peptide were given with topical imiquimod. Donor tumors were new WHO grade 3 or 4 IDH1-mutant, ATRX-lost astrocytomas. This entry comes from a study of a mutant IDH1 vaccine in newly diagnosed glioma. Study-wide context: Of the patients given treatment, roughly 60% were male and 37.5% were female, and a mean age of about 40 years was recorded. Receipt of radiotherapy, temozolomide, or both preceded the study, and most received both.

This CDR3 is built from 16 residues. V dropped 1 base and J dropped 3 bases, with 14 bases sitting between them. Germline V gene lookup returns CDR1 SGHNT and CDR2 YYREEE (reference sequence). Data came from immunoSEQ multiplex PCR; TCRdb stores just in-frame clones and leaves some out. Found here are roughly 57,000 clones, about 88% of them singletons; the top ten hold roughly 2.1%. This clonotype was sampled from a man aged 35-49 years with glioma. The source material was PBMCs, sampled from a glioma patient whose treatment included an IDH1 peptide vaccine. The gene calls are TRBV5-4 and TRBJ2-1; D uncertain. The CDR3 DNA reads TGTGCCAGCAGCTTGTTTGGCCAGACTTACTACAATGAGCAGTTCTTC. It encodes CASSLFGQTYYNEQFF.